This record looks at one TCR beta chain sequence and its context. As yet, its antigen is unknown. This specimen belongs to a study of T cell repertoires in cytomegalovirus infection. The wider study: Indications of both CMV infection and matching HLA type were provided by public TCR beta signatures.

TCRdb analysed the reads with MiXCR anew, one entry per CDR3 protein. The sample holds about 830,000 distinct CDR3 sequences, about 33% seen once. The CDR3 loop spans 15 amino acids. Germline V gene data show CDR1 as SGHTA and CDR2 as FQGNSA. Trimming took 5 bases from V and 4 from J, leaving 15 bases between them. The sample was cultured CD8+ T cells from PBMCs, taken from culture after CMV antigen stimulation. V and J are TRBV7-2 and TRBJ2-1; D could derive from TRBD1 or TRBD2 (5 bases each). The receptor comes from a human donor in good health (CMV status not recorded). Some clones in this sample may be carry-over from other donors' samples. The CDR3 is CASSPDNGAYNEQFF. In nucleotides, the CDR3 is TGTGCCAGCAGCCCGGATAACGGGGCGTACAATGAGCAGTTCTTC.